This T cell receptor beta chain was captured by sequencing in a study of blood T cell repertoires in COVID-19. Data came from immunoSEQ multiplex PCR; TCRdb stores just in-frame clones and leaves some out. Here the sample spans about 220,000 clones, 82% being singletons. Trimming stripped 1 base from V and 8 bases from J, with 14 bases between. The germline CDR1 and CDR2 sequences are LGHNA and YSLEER. CDR3 size: 14 residues. Sequencing input: peripheral blood. The rearrangement uses TRBV4-3 and TRBJ1-2, with D possibly TRBD1 on 6 matching bases. This TCR came from a woman in her 70s with COVID-19, enrolled during active disease. Here the CDR3 reads CASSQADRNSGYTF. As DNA, the CDR3 is TGCGCCAGCAGCCAAGCGGACAGAAATTCGGGCTACACCTTC.